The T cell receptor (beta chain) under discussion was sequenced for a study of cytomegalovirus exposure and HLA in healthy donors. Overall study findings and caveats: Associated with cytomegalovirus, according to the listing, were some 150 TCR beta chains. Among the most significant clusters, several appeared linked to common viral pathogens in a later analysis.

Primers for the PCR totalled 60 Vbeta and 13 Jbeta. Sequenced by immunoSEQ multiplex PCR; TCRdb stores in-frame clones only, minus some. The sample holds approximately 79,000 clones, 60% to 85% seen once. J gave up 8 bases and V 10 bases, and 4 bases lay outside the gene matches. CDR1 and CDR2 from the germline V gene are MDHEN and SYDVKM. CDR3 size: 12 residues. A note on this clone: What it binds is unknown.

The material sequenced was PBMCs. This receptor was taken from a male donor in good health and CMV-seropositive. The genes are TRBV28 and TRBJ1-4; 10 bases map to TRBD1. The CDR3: CATGQGVEKLFF. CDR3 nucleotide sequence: TGTGCCACCGGACAGGGGGTGGAAAAACTGTTTTTT.